These 22 T cell receptor beta chains were all obtained from the same sample, sequenced in a study of T-cell memory formation after mild COVID-19. TCRdb re-analysed the 5' RACE reads in MiXCR, keeping a single row per CDR3 protein. This sample carries 90,000 to 130,000 distinct CDR3 sequences, 18% of them seen once, and the ten largest clones take approximately 5.5%. Sequences were obtained from PBMCs or a T cell subset sorted from them (not recorded which). The receptors originated from a man younger than 35 who had mild COVID-19 (a few samples of this study predate the infection). Cell type and time point are not known.

This CDR3 reads CASSEIRDKWSYEQYF. CDR3 nucleotides: TGTGCCAGCAGTGAGATACGGGACAAGTGGTCCTACGAGCAGTACTTC. The chain employs TRBV6-4 and TRBJ2-7; D may be TRBD1 (6 bases). The CDR3 totals 16 residues. The V and J ends lost 3 bases and 1 base respectively, with 16 bases between them. CDR1 and CDR2 from the germline V gene are MRHNA and SNTAGT.

The rearrangement uses TRBV5-6 and TRBJ2-1; D may be TRBD2 (5 bases). This CDR3 region has 18 residues. V lost 2 bases and J lost 2, with 20 bases in between. In germline, CDR1 is SGHDT, CDR2 YYEEEE. This chain's CDR3 is CASSFPGGFASPYNEQFF. DNA for the CDR3: TGTGCCAGCAGCTTTCCAGGAGGCTTCGCCTCCCCCTACAATGAGCAGTTCTTC.

This clonotype was seen many times. The rearrangement links TRBV20-1 to TRBJ2-1, with 11 nucleotides matching TRBD2. This CDR3 contains 15 residues. The germline gives CDR1 DFQATT, CDR2 SNEGSKA (reference sequence). V gave up 2 bases and J gave up 5 bases; unmatched junction bases: 5. The CDR3 coding sequence is TGCAGTGCTAGACCGCCGGGACTAGCGGACAATGAGCAGTTCTTC. Translating it yields CSARPPGLADNEQFF.

The chain couples TRBV4-1 to TRBJ2-5, with TRBD1 identical over 7 bases. Germline V CDR1 and CDR2: MGHRA, YSYEKL. There are 18 residues in the CDR3. The ends lost 1 base at V and 1 base at J; junction bases unmatched: 12. This chain's CDR3 is CASSQAWGFSGGQETQYF. CDR3 sequence (DNA): TGCGCCAGCAGCCAAGCGTGGGGGTTCTCAGGGGGCCAAGAGACCCAGTACTTC.

This clonotype was detected a few times. This sequence joins TRBV3-1 and TRBJ2-6; D gene uncertain. The CDR3 loop spans 15 amino acids. V was pared by 1 base and J by 0 bases, with 4 bases between. Germline V gives CDR1 LGHDT, CDR2 YNNKEL (reference sequence). Here the CDR3 reads CASSQVGSGANVLTF. CDR3 DNA sequence: TGTGCCAGCAGCCAAGTGGGCTCTGGGGCCAACGTCCTGACTTTC.

The chain combines TRBV18 with TRBJ1-2, with 7 nucleotides matching TRBD1. V shed 1 base, J shed 6 bases, and the junction held 11 bases outside the gene matches. The germline gives CDR1 KGHSH, CDR2 LQKENI. The CDR3 spans 16 residues. The DNA of the CDR3 is TGTGCCAGCTCACCACAGGGGGCGGAGATTCGTAATGGCTACACCTTC. Encoded protein: CASSPQGAEIRNGYTF.

This clonotype occurred a few times. V usage is TRBV6-6 and J usage is TRBJ2-3; 7 bases agree with TRBD1. Germline V gives CDR1 MNHNY, CDR2 SVGAGI (reference sequence). The CDR3 consists of 14 residues. Trimming cost V 6 bases and J 4 bases; bases outside gene matches: 7. This chain's CDR3 is CASRDRGGADTQYF. CDR3 coding DNA: TGTGCCAGCAGAGATCGAGGGGGCGCAGATACGCAGTATTTT.

The genes are TRBV30 and TRBJ1-5; D is perhaps TRBD1 (5 bases). The CDR3 consists of 14 residues. The germline V gene encodes CDR1 GTSNPN and CDR2 SVGIG (reference sequence). V was cut by 0 bases and J by 2 bases, with 8 bases left in between. CDR3 DNA sequence: TGTGCCTGGAGTGTACTAGGGGGCAATCAGCCCCAGCATTTT. It codes for CAWSVLGGNQPQHF.

This clonotype was seen only a few times. The gene calls are TRBV20-1 and TRBJ2-3; no firm D call. V was clipped by 5 bases and J by 7 bases, with 16 bases between them. The CDR3 sequence is 13 residues long. CDR1 and CDR2 from the germline V gene are DFQATT and SNEGSKA (reference sequence). The CDR3 DNA reads TGCAGTGCTGCCGTGAGAGGAAGGAATACGCAGTATTTT. This codes for CSAAVRGRNTQYF.

Only a few counts were recorded for this clonotype. This chain uses TRBV20-1 with TRBJ2-2, with a weak D call TRBD1 (5 bases). Germline CDR1 reads DFQATT; CDR2 reads SNEGSKA (reference sequence). This CDR3 region has 16 residues. Trimming cost V 0 bases and J 2 bases, with 13 bases left between them. The CDR3 DNA is TGCAGTGCTAGAGATCTTTCTCAGGGCAACACCGGGGAGCTGTTTTTT. Protein sequence: CSARDLSQGNTGELFF.

V is TRBV20-1 and J is TRBJ2-3; D is perhaps TRBD2 (7 bases). The CDR3 has 15 amino acids. The germline CDR1 and CDR2 sequences are DFQATT and SNEGSKA (reference sequence). V lost 5 bases and J lost 3, with 18 bases in between. The CDR3 spells CSAPGGERGTDTQYF. In DNA form, the CDR3 reads TGCAGTGCTCCGGGGGGCGAGCGGGGAACAGATACGCAGTATTTT.

The V and J genes are TRBV6-5 and TRBJ1-5; 7 bases are shared with TRBD1. J gave up 6 bases and V 6 bases, and 11 bases lay outside the gene matches. CDR1 is MNHEY and CDR2 is SVGAGI in the germline V gene. This CDR3 spans 15 amino acids. DNA for the CDR3: TGTGCCAGCAGGTCCCGACAGGGTACCGCTCAGCCCCAGCATTTT. Encoded protein: CASRSRQGTAQPQHF.

The CDR3 region is CASSLREGLTEAFF. In nucleotides, the CDR3 is TGTGCCAGCAGCTTGCGCGAGGGGCTCACTGAAGCTTTCTTT. This sequence joins TRBV7-2 and TRBJ1-1; TRBD1 might be the D (5 bases). Germline V lookup: CDR1 SGHTA, CDR2 FQGNSA. The CDR3 sequence is 14 residues long. V was trimmed by 3 bases and J by 4 bases, leaving 12 bases between them.

The chain combines TRBV5-1 with TRBJ2-3; TRBD2 agrees at 7 bases. The CDR3 loop spans 15 amino acids. Trimming cost V 3 bases and J 3 bases; bases outside gene matches: 7. CDR1 and CDR2 (germline): SGHRS, YFSETQ. Written as DNA, the CDR3 is TGCGCCAGCAGCTCGAGCGGGGAAGTAACAGATACGCAGTATTTT. Translated, it gives CASSSSGEVTDTQYF.

This clonotype was detected only a few times. This chain links TRBV12-3 or TRBV12-4 with TRBJ2-3, with D tentatively TRBD1 or TRBD2 (5 bases each). Trimming stripped 6 bases from V and 9 bases from J, with 19 bases between. The CDR3 is 14 residues long. The CDR3 region has the DNA TGTGCCAGCAGCTCCTCTGTAGGGACGGGAACGCAGTATTTT. Residues: CASSSSVGTGTQYF.

This chain links TRBV7-3 with TRBJ1-2, with D tentatively TRBD1 (5 bases). CDR1 is SGHTA and CDR2 is FQGTGA in the germline V gene. V lost 5 bases to trimming and J lost 5 bases, with 21 bases between them. The CDR3 length is 16 residues. For the CDR3, the DNA is TGTGCCAGCAGCCGCTTGGGGGGTATGATCGGTTATGGCTACACCTTC. This codes for CASSRLGGMIGYGYTF.

The chain recombines TRBV5-5 with TRBJ2-7; weak D call: TRBD2 (7 bases). Between the trimmed V and J ends, which lost 4 bases and 0 bases, there was a span of 14 bases. This CDR3 spans 15 amino acids. Germline CDR1 reads SGHKS; CDR2 reads YYEKEE (reference sequence). This CDR3 reads CASSQRGAYSYEQYF. CDR3 DNA sequence: TGTGCCAGCAGCCAACGGGGGGCATACTCCTACGAGCAGTACTTC.

The chain combines TRBV12-3 or TRBV12-4 with TRBJ2-1, with 9 bases identical to TRBD1. The CDR3 is 16 amino acids. V was pared by 4 bases and J by 3 bases, with 7 bases of the junction left unmatched. CDR3 amino acids: CASSSGDRALYNEQFF. The CDR3 coding sequence is TGTGCCAGCAGTTCCGGGGACAGGGCGCTCTACAATGAGCAGTTCTTC.

The chain recombines TRBV7-9 with TRBJ2-3; 8 bases align to TRBD1. Germline values: CDR1 SEHNR, CDR2 FQNEAQ (reference sequence). The CDR3 runs to 17 residues. The V gene end was trimmed by 1 base and the J gene end by 5 bases; junction bases not matched to a gene: 11. The DNA of the CDR3 is TGTGCCAGCAGCTTAGAGCGTCGACAGGGGATGCTAGATACGCAGTATTTT. As protein: CASSLERRQGMLDTQYF.

The genes are TRBV7-3 and TRBJ2-2; the match to TRBD1 covers 7 bases. The CDR3 covers 16 residues. V was pared by 7 bases and J by 1 base, with 9 bases of the junction left unmatched. Germline values: CDR1 SGHTA, CDR2 FQGTGA. The CDR3 coding sequence is TGTGCCAGCACCCCCCAGGGGACAGAGAACACCGGGGAGCTGTTTTTT. Amino acid sequence: CASTPQGTENTGELFF.

The rearrangement joins TRBV7-8 to TRBJ1-4; a possible D gene is TRBD1 (6 bases). Trimming cost V 5 bases and J 1 base, with 23 bases left between them. Germline V gene data show CDR1 as SGHVS and CDR2 as FQNEAQ. CDR3 length: 19 residues. The CDR3 protein is CASSPRDTISPLTNEKLFF. The CDR3 DNA reads as TGTGCCAGCAGCCCCCGGGACACAATTTCCCCGCTAACTAATGAAAAACTGTTTTTT.

The V and J genes are TRBV18 and TRBJ1-4; D perhaps matches TRBD1 (5 bases). Germline V gene lookup returns CDR1 KGHSH and CDR2 LQKENI. V dropped 6 bases and J dropped 6 bases, with 14 bases sitting between them. The CDR3 is 14 amino acids. CDR3 DNA: TGTGCCAGCTCCCCTCGCCCGGGGGATGAAAAACTGTTTTTT. This sequence encodes CASSPRPGDEKLFF.